This T cell receptor beta chain was identified during a study of radiotherapy plus CTLA-4 blockade in lung cancer. Per germline, CDR1 WSHSY and CDR2 SAAADI. CDR3 length: 14 residues. Trimming at V came to 8 bases and at J to 2 bases, leaving 4 bases not matched to a gene. Sequencing used immunoSEQ multiplex PCR; TCRdb keeps in-frame clones, though not all of them. Among approximately 28,000 clones listed, roughly 71% were seen once. Patients with chemo-refractory metastatic non-small-cell lung cancer received focal radiation plus CTLA-4 blockade with ipilimumab. Note on this clone: Its matching antigen is unknown.

Regarding the study as a whole: How blood T cell clones changed early, along with interferon-beta, reportedly forecast response best.

The input for sequencing was peripheral blood, taken from a patient treated with radiotherapy plus ipilimumab. The origin of this receptor is a human donor with non-small cell lung cancer that progressed on radiotherapy plus ipilimumab. The rearrangement uses TRBV10-2 and TRBJ1-3, with TRBD1 matching over 9 bases. CDR3 sequence: CASEGQGAGNTIYF. CDR3 bases: TGCGCCAGCGAGGGACAGGGTGCTGGAAACACCATATATTTT.